These T cell receptor beta chains were read from a single sample in a study of blood T cell repertoires in COVID-19. The method was immunoSEQ multiplex PCR; TCRdb's version includes in-frame clones alone and lacks a portion of them. The table shows approximately 100,000 clones, with over 80% occurring only once. Sequencing input: peripheral blood. All receptors come from a man aged 45 to 65 with active COVID-19. CDR3s include the opening cysteine and the closing phenylalanine or tryptophan. Fields, in order: V gene, J gene, D gene, clone size, CDR3 protein, CDR3 DNA. A D gene is named only where the DNA matches it firmly. Expanded clones get a size class; other rows say once, few or many, or leave the size out.

TRBV27	TRBJ1-5	-	-	CASSSLYSNQPQHF	TGTGCCAGCAGTTCCCTCTATAGCAATCAGCCCCAGCATTTT
TRBV2	TRBJ2-6	TRBD2	-	CASSDSGFSGANVLTF	TGTGCCAGCAGTGATAGCGGGTTTTCTGGGGCCAACGTCCTGACTTTC
TRBV7-9	TRBJ1-3	-	once	CASSSPPGYTIYF	TGTGCCAGCAGCTCTCCCCCGGGGTACACCATATATTTT
TRBV19	TRBJ2-5	-	-	CASSPDYQETQYF	TGTGCCAGTAGCCCAGACTACCAAGAGACCCAGTACTTC
TRBV27	TRBJ2-7	TRBD1	-	CASSLSGQGASYEQYF	TGTGCCAGCAGTTTATCAGGACAGGGGGCCTCCTACGAGCAGTACTTC
TRBV4-1	TRBJ2-2	-	-	CASKQGDTYTGELFF	TGCGCCAGCAAACAGGGCGATACGTACACCGGGGAGCTGTTTTTT
TRBV12-3/TRBV12-4	TRBJ1-1	-	-	CASSLTENTEAFF	TGTGCCAGCAGTTTAACAGAGAACACTGAAGCTTTCTTT
TRBV7-9	TRBJ2-1	TRBD2	-	CASSLRSGSETYNEQFF	TGTGCCAGCAGCTTAAGGAGCGGGAGTGAAACCTACAATGAGCAGTTCTTC
TRBV7-2	TRBJ1-5	-	-	CASSSGQLNQPQHF	TGTGCCAGCAGCTCGGGACAACTTAATCAGCCCCAGCATTTT
TRBV7-9	TRBJ2-1	-	-	CASSLGGLFSYNEQFF	TGTGCCAGCAGCTTGGGGGGACTGTTTTCCTACAATGAGCAGTTCTTC
TRBV18	TRBJ1-5	TRBD1	once	CASSRGQGPSNQPQHF	TGTGCCAGCTCACGAGGACAGGGCCCTAGCAATCAGCCCCAGCATTTT
TRBV5-1	TRBJ2-1	-	-	CASSANYNEQFF	TGCGCCAGCAGTGCGAACTACAATGAGCAGTTCTTC
TRBV6-1	TRBJ2-1	TRBD2	-	CASSEVRGVGASNNEQFF	TGTGCCAGCAGTGAAGTGCGGGGGGTGGGAGCCTCTAACAATGAGCAGTTCTTC
TRBV29-1	TRBJ2-6	-	-	CSVVEESGANVLTF	TGCAGCGTTGTGGAGGAGTCTGGGGCCAACGTCCTGACTTTC
TRBV28	TRBJ2-7	-	-	CASSLRTAYEQYF	TGTGCCAGCAGTCTCCGGACAGCCTACGAGCAGTACTTC
TRBV9	TRBJ2-7	-	-	CASSLNPNAPSSYEQYF	TGTGCCAGCAGCCTCAACCCAAATGCCCCTAGTAGCTACGAGCAGTACTTC
TRBV20-1	TRBJ1-5	-	-	CSASMGDQPQHF	TGCAGTGCTAGTATGGGAGATCAGCCCCAGCATTTT
TRBV7-2	TRBJ2-3	TRBD2	-	CASSLETAGANTQYF	TGTGCCAGCAGCTTAGAAACCGCGGGAGCGAATACGCAGTATTTT
TRBV10-3	TRBJ1-1	TRBD1	-	CAISEINRGRGVAEAFF	TGTGCCATCAGTGAGATCAACAGGGGAAGGGGTGTAGCTGAAGCTTTCTTT
TRBV7-2	TRBJ1-4	-	-	CASSPQASNEKLFF	TGTGCCAGCAGCCCCCAGGCGAGTAATGAAAAACTGTTTTTT
TRBV7-8	TRBJ2-7	TRBD1	-	CASSPIRGLNHYEQYF	TGTGCCAGCAGCCCTATCAGGGGGCTGAATCACTACGAGCAGTACTTC
TRBV7-6	TRBJ2-7	TRBD2	-	CASSRGTSGTYEQYF	TGTGCCAGCAGTCGGGGGACTAGCGGGACCTACGAGCAGTACTTC
TRBV6-5	TRBJ2-1	-	-	CASSRYNEQFF	TGTGCCAGCAGCCGGTACAATGAGCAGTTCTTC
TRBV3-1/TRBV3-2	TRBJ2-7	TRBD2	-	CASSPQLAGTLEQYF	TGTGCCAGCAGCCCCCAGCTAGCGGGAACACTCGAGCAGTACTTC
TRBV7-9	TRBJ2-7	-	-	CASSPQEGQLSYEQYF	TGTGCCAGCAGCCCGCAGGAGGGACAGCTTTCCTACGAGCAGTACTTC